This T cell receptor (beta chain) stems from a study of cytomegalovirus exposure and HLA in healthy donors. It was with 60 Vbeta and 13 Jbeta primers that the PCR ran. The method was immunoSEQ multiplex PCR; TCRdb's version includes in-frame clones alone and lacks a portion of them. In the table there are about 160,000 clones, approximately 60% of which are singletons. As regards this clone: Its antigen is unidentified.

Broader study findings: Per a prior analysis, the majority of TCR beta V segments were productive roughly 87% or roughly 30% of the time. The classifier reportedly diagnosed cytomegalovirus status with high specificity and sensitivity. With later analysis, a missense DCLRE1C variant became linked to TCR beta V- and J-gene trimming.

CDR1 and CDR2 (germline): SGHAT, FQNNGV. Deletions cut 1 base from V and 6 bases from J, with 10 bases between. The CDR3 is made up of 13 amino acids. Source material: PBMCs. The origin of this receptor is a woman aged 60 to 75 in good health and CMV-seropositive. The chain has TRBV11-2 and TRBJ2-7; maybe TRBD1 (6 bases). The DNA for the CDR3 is TGTGCCAGCAGCTTAGTAGAAGGGGGCGAGCAGTACTTC. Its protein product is CASSLVEGGEQYF.